This note documents a single TCR beta chain sequence. Its binding antigen is unknown. No much larger clone exists at a distance of one base, and base qualities are not known. Taken from cysteine to phenylalanine, the CDR3 has 14 residues. Only the CDR3 DNA is retained, 42 bases long and in frame from the first base. CDR1 and CDR2 were assigned from the germline V gene (reference sequence) as LGHDT and YNNKEL. Relative to germline, V is 7 bases shorter and J is 5 bases shorter, with 12 bases between their ends. The data originate from a study of blood T cell repertoires in COVID-19 (dated by TCRdb to 2020 to 2021). Background on the whole study: Collaborator samples came from the United States, Italy and Spain and covered acute and convalescent phases of COVID-19. The material from the prospective study consisted of cDNA or gDNA derived from T cells, B-cell-depleted T cells, or PBMCs. Subjects who had been exposed to COVID-19, were actively infected with it, or had recovered from it provided the deeply sampled blood TCRbeta repertoires that made up the dataset. The repertoires were released in a freely available public database meant as a resource for research on the immune response to SARS-CoV-2. Samples came from the ongoing ImmuneRACE study (first 160 participants) plus 1,254 subjects from 6 global collaborators. Nearly every sample came with metadata listing a de-identified subject ID, COVID-19 status, age in years and sex. Where available, HLA class I and class II types were obtained from metadata supplied by the sample provider rather than from assay-based typing. Paper-wide results and their limitations: The quantity of clinical and demographic metadata differed by source and by participant and was supplied without curation.

The immunoSEQ Assay, a bias-controlled multiplex PCR, was used to amplify TCRbeta CDR3 regions from genomic DNA. On the study's bioinformatics: Within the assay, amplification of reference gene primers was used to estimate how many nucleated cells each sample contained. To quantify the absolute abundance of each unique TCRbeta CDR3 rearrangement, sequence reads were collapsed and filtered. For each sample, productive Simpson clonality was calculated as the square root of Simpson's diversity index over productive rearrangements. The clones in this table, taken by TCRdb from immuneACCESS, are in-frame only. Not every clone is retained; where verified, under half of the shortfall comes from an unresolved V gene, and the cause of the rest is unknown. V and J calls plus clone size are reproduced from that table; the DNA served to infer D and trimming. The sample has more than 200,000 clones on record, about 83% of them singletons. The ten largest account for roughly 2.6% of the sample.

The collaborating institutions used their own protocols to collect whole blood in K2EDTA tubes. For TCRbeta analysis, collaborators shipped samples in one of three forms: frozen whole blood, isolated PBMCs, or DNA extracted from either of those sample types. The receptor was derived from a woman in her thirties or forties with active or convalescent COVID-19. The chain is encoded by TRBV3-1 (or the pseudogene TRBV3-2) joined to TRBJ1-6; the D segment could be TRBD1, given 6 matching bases. The sequencing sample was made of peripheral blood. The DNA sequence is TGTGCCAGCAAAAGGGGGGGGAATAATTCACCCCTCCACTTT. Translated, this gives CASKRGGNNSPLHF.